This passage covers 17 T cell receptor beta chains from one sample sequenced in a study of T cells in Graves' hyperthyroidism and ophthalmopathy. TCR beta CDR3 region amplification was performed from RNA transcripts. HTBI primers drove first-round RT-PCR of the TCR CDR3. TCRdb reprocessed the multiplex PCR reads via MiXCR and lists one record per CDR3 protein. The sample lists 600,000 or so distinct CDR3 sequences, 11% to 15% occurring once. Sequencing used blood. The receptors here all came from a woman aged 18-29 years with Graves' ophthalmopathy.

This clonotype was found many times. CDR3 region: CASNEGALTYNEQFF. DNA for the CDR3: TGTGCTTCCAACGAGGGCGCCTTAACCTACAATGAGCAGTTCTTC. The rearrangement links TRBV2 to TRBJ2-1; TRBD2 might be the D (5 bases). Per the germline V gene, CDR1 is SNHLY and CDR2 is FYNNEI. The CDR3 is 15 residues long.

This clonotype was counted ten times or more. For the CDR3, the DNA is TGTGCCAGCAGTTTGCAGACTAGCGGGAGGTATGAGCAGTACTTC. It specifies CASSLQTSGRYEQYF. The gene calls are TRBV28 and TRBJ2-7; TRBD2 matches 13 bases. J was trimmed by 7 bases and V by 3 bases; bases with no gene match: 6. Looked up from germline, CDR1 is MDHEN and CDR2 is SYDVKM. There are 15 residues in the CDR3.

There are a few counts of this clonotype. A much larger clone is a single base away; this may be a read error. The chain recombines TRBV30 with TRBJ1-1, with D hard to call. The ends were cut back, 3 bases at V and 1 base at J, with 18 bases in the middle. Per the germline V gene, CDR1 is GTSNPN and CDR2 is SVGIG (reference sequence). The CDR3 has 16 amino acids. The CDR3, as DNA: TGTGCCTGGAGCCCTTATTGGATAGGAGAGAACACTGAAGCTTTCTTT. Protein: CAWSPYWIGENTEAFF. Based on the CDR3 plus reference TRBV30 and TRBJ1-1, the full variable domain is SQTIHQWPATLVQPVGSPLSLECTVEGTSNPNLYWYRQAAGRGLQLLFYSVGIGQISSEVPQNLSASRPQDRQFILSSKKLLLSDSGFYLCAWSPYWIGENTEAFFGQGTRLTVV.

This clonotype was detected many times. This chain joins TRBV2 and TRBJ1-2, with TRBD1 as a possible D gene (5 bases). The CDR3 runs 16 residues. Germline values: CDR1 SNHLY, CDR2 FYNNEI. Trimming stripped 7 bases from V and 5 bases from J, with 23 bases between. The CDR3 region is CASIGEMKVTRYGYTF. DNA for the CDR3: TGTGCCAGCATAGGGGAGATGAAGGTGACGAGATATGGCTACACCTTC.

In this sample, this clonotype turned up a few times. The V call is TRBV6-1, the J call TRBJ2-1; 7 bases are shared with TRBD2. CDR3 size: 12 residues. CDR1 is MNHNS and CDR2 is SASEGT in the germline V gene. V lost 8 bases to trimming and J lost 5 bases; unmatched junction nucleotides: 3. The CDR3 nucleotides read TGTGCCAGCCTGGGGGGGAACAATGAGCAGTTCTTC. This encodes CASLGGNNEQFF.

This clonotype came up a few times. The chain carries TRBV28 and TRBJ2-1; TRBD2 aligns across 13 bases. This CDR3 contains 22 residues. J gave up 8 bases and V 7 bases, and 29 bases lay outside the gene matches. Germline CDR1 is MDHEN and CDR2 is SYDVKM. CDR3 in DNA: TGTGCCAGCAATTTGTATTGGACAGGGGTTAAAGAGGGGACTAGCGGGAACCATGAGCAGTTCTTC. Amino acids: CASNLYWTGVKEGTSGNHEQFF. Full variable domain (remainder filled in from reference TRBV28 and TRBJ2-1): DVKVTQSSRYLVKRTGEKVFLECVQDMDHENMFWYRQDPGLGLRLIYFSYDVKMKEKGDIPEGYSVSREKKERFSLILESASTNQTSMYLCASNLYWTGVKEGTSGNHEQFFGPGTRLTVL.

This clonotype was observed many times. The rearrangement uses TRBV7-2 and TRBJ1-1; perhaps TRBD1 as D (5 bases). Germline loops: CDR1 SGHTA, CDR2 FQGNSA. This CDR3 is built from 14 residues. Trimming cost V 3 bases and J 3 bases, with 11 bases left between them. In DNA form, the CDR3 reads TGTGCCAGCAGCTTCGCACAGGCCTACACTGAAGCTTTCTTT. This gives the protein CASSFAQAYTEAFF.

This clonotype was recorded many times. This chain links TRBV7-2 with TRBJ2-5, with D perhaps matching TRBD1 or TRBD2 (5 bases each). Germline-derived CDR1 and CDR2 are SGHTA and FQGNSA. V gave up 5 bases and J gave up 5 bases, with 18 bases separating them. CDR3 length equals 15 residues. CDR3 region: CASSTSAGSGETQYF. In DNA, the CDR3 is TGTGCCAGCAGCACCAGCGCAGGGTCGGGGGAGACCCAGTACTTC. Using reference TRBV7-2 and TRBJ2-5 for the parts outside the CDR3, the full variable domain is GAGVSQSPSNKVTEKGKDVELRCDPISGHTALYWYRQSLGQGLEFLIYFQGNSAPDKSGLPSDRFSAERTGGSVSTLTIQRTQQEDSAVYLCASSTSAGSGETQYFGPGTRLLVL.

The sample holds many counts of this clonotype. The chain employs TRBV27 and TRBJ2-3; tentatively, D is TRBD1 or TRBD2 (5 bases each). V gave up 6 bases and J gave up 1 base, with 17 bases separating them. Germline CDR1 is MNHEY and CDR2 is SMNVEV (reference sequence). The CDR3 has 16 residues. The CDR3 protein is CASRLKRGAGTDTQYF. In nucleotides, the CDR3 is TGTGCCAGCAGGCTTAAAAGGGGAGCGGGCACAGATACGCAGTATTTT.

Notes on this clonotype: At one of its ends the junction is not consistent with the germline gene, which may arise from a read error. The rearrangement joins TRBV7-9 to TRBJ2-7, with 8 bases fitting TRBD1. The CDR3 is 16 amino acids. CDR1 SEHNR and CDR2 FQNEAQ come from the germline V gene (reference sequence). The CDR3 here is CASSQDPGTGTYEQYF. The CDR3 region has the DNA TGCGCCAGCAGCCAAGATCCAGGGACAGGAACCTACGAGCAGTACTTC.

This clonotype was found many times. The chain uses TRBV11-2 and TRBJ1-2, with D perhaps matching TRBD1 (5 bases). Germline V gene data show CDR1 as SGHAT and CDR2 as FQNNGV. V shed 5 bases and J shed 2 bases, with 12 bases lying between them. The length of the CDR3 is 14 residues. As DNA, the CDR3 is TGTGCCAGCAGCACTATCCGGGGGAACTATGGCTACACCTTC. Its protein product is CASSTIRGNYGYTF.

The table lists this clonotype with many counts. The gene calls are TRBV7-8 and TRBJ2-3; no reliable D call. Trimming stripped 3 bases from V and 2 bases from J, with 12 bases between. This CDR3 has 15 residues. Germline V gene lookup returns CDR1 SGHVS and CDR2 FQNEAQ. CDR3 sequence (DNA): TGTGCCAGCAGCTTTTTCGACTGGAACACAGATACGCAGTATTTT. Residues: CASSFFDWNTDTQYF.

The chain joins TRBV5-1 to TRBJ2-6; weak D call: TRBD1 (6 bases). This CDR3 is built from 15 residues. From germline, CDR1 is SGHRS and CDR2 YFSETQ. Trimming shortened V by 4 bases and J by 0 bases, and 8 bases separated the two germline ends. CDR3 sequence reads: CASSVDSSGANVLTF. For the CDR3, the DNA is TGCGCCAGCAGCGTGGACAGCTCTGGGGCCAACGTCCTGACTTTC.

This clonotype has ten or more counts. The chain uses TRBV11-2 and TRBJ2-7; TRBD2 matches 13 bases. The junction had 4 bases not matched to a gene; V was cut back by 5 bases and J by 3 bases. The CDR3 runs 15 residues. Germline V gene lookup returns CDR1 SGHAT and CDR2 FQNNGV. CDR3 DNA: TGTGCCAGCAGCGCGAGACTAGCGGGAGGCTACGAGCAGTACTTC. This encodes CASSARLAGGYEQYF.

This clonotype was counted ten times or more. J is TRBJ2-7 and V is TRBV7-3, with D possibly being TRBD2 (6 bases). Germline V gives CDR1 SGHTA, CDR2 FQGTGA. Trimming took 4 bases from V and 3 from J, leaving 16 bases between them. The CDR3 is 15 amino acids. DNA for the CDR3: TGTGCCAGCAGCTCCGGGACTGGAGCTTTCTACGAGCAGTACTTC. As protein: CASSSGTGAFYEQYF.

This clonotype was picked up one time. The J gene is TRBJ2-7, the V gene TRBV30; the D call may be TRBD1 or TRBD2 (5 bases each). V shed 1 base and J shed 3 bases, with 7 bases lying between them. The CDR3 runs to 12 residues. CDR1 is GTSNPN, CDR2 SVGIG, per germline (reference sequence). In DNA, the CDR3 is TGTGCCTGGAGTGGGGACCTCTACGAGCAGTACTTC. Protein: CAWSGDLYEQYF.

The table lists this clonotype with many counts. The CDR3 bases are TGTGCCAGCTCACCGTTGGGTAGCACTGAAGCTTTCTTT. Encoded protein: CASSPLGSTEAFF. The chain is built from TRBV18 and TRBJ1-1; D is unresolved. This CDR3 comprises 13 residues. Germline lookup yields CDR1 KGHSH and CDR2 LQKENI. V was clipped by 3 bases and J by 4 bases, with 9 bases between them.